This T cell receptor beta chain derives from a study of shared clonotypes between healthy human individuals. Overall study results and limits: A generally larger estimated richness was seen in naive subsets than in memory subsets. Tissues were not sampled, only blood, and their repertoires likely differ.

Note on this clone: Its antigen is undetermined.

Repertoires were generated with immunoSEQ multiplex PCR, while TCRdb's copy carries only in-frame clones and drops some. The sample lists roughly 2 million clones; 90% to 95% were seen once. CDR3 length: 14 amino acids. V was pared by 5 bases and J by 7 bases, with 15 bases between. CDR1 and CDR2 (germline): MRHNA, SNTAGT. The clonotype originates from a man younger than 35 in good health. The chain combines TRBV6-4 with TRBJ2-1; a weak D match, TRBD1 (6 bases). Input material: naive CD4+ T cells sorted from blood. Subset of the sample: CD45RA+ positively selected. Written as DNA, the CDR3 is TGTGCCAGCAGTTTGGGGGCTATAGGGAATGAGCAGTTCTTC. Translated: CASSLGAIGNEQFF.